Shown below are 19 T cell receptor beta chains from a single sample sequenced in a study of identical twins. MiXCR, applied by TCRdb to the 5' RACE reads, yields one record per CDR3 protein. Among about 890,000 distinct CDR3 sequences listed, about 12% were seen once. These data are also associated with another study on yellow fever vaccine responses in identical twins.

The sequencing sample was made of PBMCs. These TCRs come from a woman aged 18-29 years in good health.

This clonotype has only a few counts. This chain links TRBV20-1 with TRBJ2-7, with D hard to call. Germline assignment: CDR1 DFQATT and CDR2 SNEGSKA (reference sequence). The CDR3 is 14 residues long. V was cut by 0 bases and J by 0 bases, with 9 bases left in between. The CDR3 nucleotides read TGCAGTGCTAGAGATTTAAAGAGCTCCTACGAGCAGTACTTC. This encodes CSARDLKSSYEQYF.

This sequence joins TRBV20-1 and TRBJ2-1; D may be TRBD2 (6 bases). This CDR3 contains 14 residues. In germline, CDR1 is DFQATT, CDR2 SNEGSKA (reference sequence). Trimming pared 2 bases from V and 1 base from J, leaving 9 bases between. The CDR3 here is CSARWRGSYNEQFF. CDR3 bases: TGCAGTGCTAGATGGAGGGGTTCCTACAATGAGCAGTTCTTC.

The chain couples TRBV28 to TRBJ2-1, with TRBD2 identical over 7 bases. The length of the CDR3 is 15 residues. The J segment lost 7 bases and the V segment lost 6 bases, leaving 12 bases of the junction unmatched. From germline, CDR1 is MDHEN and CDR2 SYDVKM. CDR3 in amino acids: CASSPGLVRGNEQFF. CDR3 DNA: TGTGCCAGCAGCCCCGGACTAGTCCGGGGGAATGAGCAGTTCTTC. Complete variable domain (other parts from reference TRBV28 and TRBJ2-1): DVKVTQSSRYLVKRTGEKVFLECVQDMDHENMFWYRQDPGLGLRLIYFSYDVKMKEKGDIPEGYSVSREKKERFSLILESASTNQTSMYLCASSPGLVRGNEQFFGPGTRLTVL.

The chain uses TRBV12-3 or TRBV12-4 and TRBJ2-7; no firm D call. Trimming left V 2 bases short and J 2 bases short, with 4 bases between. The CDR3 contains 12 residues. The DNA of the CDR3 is TGTGCCAGCAGTTTAATGACCTACGAGCAGTACTTC. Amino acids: CASSLMTYEQYF.

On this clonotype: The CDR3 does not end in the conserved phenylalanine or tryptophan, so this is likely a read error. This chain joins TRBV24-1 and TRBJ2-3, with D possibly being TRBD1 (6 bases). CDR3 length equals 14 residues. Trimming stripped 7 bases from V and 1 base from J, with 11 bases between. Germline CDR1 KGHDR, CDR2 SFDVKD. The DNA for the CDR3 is TGTGCCACCAGATCTACAGGGCGCACAGATACGCAGTATTCT. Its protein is CATRSTGRTDTQYS.

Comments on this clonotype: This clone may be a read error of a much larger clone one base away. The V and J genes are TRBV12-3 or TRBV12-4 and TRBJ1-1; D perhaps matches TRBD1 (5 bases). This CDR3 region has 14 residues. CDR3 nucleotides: TGTGCCAGCAGCCGGGACTATCTCAACACTGAAGCTTCCTTT. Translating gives CASSRDYLNTEASF.

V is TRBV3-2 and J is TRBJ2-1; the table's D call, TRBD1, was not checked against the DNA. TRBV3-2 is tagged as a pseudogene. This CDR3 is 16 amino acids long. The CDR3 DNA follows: TGTGCCAGCAGCCAAGGCCCGGGACCGGTCTACAATGAGCAGTTCTTC. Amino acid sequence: CASSQGPGPVYNEQFF.

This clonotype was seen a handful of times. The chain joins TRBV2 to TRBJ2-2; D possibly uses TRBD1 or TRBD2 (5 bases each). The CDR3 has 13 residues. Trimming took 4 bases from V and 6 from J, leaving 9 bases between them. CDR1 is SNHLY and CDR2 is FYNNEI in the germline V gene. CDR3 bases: TGTGCCAGCAGTGGAGGGACCCCCGGGGAGCTGTTTTTT. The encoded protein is CASSGGTPGELFF.

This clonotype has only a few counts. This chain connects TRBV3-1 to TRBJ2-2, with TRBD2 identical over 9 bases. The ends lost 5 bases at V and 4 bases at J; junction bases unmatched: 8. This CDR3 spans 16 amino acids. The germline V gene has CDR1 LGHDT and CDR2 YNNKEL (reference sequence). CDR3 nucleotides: TGTGCCAGCAGCTCCACCCCGGGACTAGCCACCGGGGAGCTGTTTTTT. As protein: CASSSTPGLATGELFF. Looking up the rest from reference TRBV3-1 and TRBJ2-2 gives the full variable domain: DTAVSQTPKYLVTQMGNDKSIKCEQNLGHDTMYWYKQDSKKFLKIMFSYNNKELIINETVPNRFSPKSPDKAHLNLHINSLELGDSAVYFCASSSTPGLATGELFFGEGSRLTVL.

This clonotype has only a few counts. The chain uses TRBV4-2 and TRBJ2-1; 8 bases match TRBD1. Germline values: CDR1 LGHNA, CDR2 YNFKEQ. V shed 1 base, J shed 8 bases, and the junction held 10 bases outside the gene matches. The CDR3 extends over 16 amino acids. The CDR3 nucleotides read TGTGCCAGCAGCCAAGGGTACCTGCAGGGGGCGGATGAGCAGTTCTTC. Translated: CASSQGYLQGADEQFF.

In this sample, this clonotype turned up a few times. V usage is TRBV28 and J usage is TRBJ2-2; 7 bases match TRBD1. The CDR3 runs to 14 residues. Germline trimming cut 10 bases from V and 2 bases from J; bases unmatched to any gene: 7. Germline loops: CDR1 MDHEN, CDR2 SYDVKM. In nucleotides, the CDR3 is TGTGCCACCCCCGGGACAGACAACACCGGGGAGCTGTTTTTT. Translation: CATPGTDNTGELFF.

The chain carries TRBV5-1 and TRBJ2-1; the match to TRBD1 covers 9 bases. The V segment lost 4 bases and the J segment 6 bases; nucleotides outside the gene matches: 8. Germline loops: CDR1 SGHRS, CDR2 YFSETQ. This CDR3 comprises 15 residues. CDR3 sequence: CASSPGTGTGNEQFF. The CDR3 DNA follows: TGCGCCAGCAGCCCCGGGACAGGGACAGGCAATGAGCAGTTCTTC. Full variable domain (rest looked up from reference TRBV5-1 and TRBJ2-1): KAGVTQTPRYLIKTRGQQVTLSCSPISGHRSVSWYQQTPGQGLQFLFEYFSETQRNKGNFPGRFSGRQFSNSRSEMNVSTLELGDSALYLCASSPGTGTGNEQFFGPGTRLTVL.

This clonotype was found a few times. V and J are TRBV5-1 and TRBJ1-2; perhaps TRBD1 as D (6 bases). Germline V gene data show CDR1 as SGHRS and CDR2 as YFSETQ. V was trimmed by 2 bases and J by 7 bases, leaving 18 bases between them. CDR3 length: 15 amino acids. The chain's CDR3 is CASSFSDSPGPGYTF. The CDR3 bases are TGCGCCAGCAGCTTTTCGGACAGTCCGGGACCTGGCTACACCTTC.

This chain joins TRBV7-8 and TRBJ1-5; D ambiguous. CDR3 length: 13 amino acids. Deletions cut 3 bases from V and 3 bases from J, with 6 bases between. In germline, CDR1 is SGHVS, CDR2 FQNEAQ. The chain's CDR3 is CASSLQDNQPQHF. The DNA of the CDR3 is TGTGCCAGCAGCTTGCAGGACAATCAGCCCCAGCATTTT. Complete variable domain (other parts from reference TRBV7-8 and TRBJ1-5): GAGVSQSPRYKVAKRGQDVALRCDPISGHVSLFWYQQALGQGPEFLTYFQNEAQLDKSGLPSDRFFAERPEGSVSTLKIQRTQQEDSAVYLCASSLQDNQPQHFGDGTRLSIL.

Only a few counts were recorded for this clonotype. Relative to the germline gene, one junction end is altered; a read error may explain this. The DNA of the CDR3 is TGTGCCAGCAGTGAAGGAACCGCTAGCGGGAGGGCGGGGCTCTTC. Translated, it gives CASSEGTASGRAGLF. The genes are TRBV6-1 and TRBJ2-1, with 12 positions matching TRBD2. The V gene's germline CDR1 is MNHNS and CDR2 SASEGT. The CDR3 length is 15 residues.

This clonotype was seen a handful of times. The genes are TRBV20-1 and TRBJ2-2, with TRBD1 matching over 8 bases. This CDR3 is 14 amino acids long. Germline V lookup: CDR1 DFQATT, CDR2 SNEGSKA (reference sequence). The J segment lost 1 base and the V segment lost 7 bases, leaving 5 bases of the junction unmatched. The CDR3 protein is CSGIGTGNTGELFF. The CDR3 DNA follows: TGCAGTGGAATCGGGACAGGGAACACCGGGGAGCTGTTTTTT.

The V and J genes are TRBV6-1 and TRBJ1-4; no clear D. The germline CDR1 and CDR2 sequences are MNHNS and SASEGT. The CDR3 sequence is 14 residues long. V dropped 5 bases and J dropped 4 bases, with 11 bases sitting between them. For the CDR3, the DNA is TGTGCCAGCAGTCGTACCGCGGATAATGAAAAACTGTTTTTT. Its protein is CASSRTADNEKLFF.

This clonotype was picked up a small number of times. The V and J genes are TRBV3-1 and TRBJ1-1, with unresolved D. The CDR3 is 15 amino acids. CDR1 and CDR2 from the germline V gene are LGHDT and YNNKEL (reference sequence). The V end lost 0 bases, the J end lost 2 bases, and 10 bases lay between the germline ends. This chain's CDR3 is CASSQDGRENTEAFF. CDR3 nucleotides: TGTGCCAGCAGCCAAGATGGCCGGGAAAACACTGAAGCTTTCTTT.

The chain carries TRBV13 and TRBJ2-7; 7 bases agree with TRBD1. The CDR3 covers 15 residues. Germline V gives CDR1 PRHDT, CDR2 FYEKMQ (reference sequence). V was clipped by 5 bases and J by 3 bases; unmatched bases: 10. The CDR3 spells CASSKPRDSLYEQYF. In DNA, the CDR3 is TGTGCCAGCAGCAAGCCCCGGGACAGTCTCTACGAGCAGTACTTC. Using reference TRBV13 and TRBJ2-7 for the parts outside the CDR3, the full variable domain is AAGVIQSPRHLIKEKRETATLKCYPIPRHDTVYWYQQGPGQDPQFLISFYEKMQSDKGSIPDRFSAQQFSDYHSELNMSSLELGDSALYFCASSKPRDSLYEQYFGPGTRLTVT.